Each of the 17 T cell receptor beta chains below was sequenced from the same sample in a study of vaccination effects on CD4 cells after COVID-19. Produced via immunoSEQ multiplex PCR; TCRdb's table is partial and in-frame only. The sample has 70,000 or so clones, around 79% seen once. These receptors are not linked to any known antigen. Ahead of sequencing, the ViraFEST assay grew antigen-specific CD4+ T cells using viral peptide pools. Investigators separated out CD4+ T cells once about eleven days of culture had passed. All vaccine recipients tested negative for nucleocapsid antibodies and had never contracted SARS-CoV-2 infection. This specimen was CD4+ T cells from PBMCs cultured with SARS-CoV-2 spike peptides, taken before COVID-19 vaccination. These receptor sequences come from a human donor who received a COVID-19 vaccine.

The chain uses TRBV7-8 and TRBJ1-1; D possibly corresponds to TRBD1 (5 bases). Germline V gene data show CDR1 as SGHVS and CDR2 as FQNEAQ. This CDR3 contains 12 residues. With 5 bases removed from V and 6 bases from J, the gap between germline ends came to 10 bases. The CDR3 reads CASSIQGSEAFF. As DNA, the CDR3 is TGTGCCAGCAGCATTCAGGGATCTGAAGCTTTCTTT.

The chain joins TRBV5-1 to TRBJ2-3, with 8 bases fitting TRBD1. CDR1 is SGHRS, CDR2 YFSETQ, per germline. After removal of 0 bases from V and 3 bases from J, the junction contained 6 bases not matched to a gene. This CDR3 spans 16 amino acids. The CDR3 DNA reads as TGCGCCAGCAGCTTGGTTGGCAGGGGGCAGACAGATACGCAGTATTTT. Residues: CASSLVGRGQTDTQYF.

The CDR3 loop is CASSEGTGLSPLHF. The CDR3 DNA follows: TGCGCCAGCAGTGAAGGGACAGGACTATCACCCCTCCACTTT. The chain has TRBV10-1 and TRBJ1-6; 8 bases line up with TRBD1. Per the germline V gene, CDR1 is WNHNN and CDR2 is SYGVQD (reference sequence). The CDR3 contains 14 residues. J lost 10 bases, V lost 3 bases, and 5 bases had no gene match.

V gene TRBV18 combines with J gene TRBJ2-3, with TRBD2 matching 13 bases. The CDR3 sequence is 16 residues long. Unmatched junction bases numbered 2, after V lost 3 bases and J lost 2 bases. Per germline, CDR1 KGHSH and CDR2 LQKENI. The CDR3 sequence: CASSPGLAGNTDTQYF. The CDR3 DNA reads TGTGCCAGCTCACCGGGACTAGCGGGGAACACAGATACGCAGTATTTT. Supplemented by reference TRBV18 and TRBJ2-3, the full variable domain reads NAGVMQNPRHLVRRRGQEARLRCSPMKGHSHVYWYRQLPEEGLKFMVYLQKENIIDESGMPKERFSAEFPKEGPSILRIQQVVRGDSAAYFCASSPGLAGNTDTQYFGPGTRLTVL.

V gene TRBV29-1 combines with J gene TRBJ1-1, with 7 bases aligning to TRBD1. In germline, CDR1 is SQVTM, CDR2 ANQGSEA. This CDR3 has 12 residues. V shed 6 bases and J 7 bases; nucleotides not matched to a gene: 8. The CDR3 nucleotides are TGCAGCGTGGATAAGACAGGGAATGAAGCTTTCTTT. This sequence encodes CSVDKTGNEAFF. Drawing the rest from reference TRBV29-1 and TRBJ1-1, the complete variable domain is SAVISQKPSRDICQRGTSLTIQCQVDSQVTMMFWYRQQPGQSLTLIATANQGSEATYESGFVIDKFPISRPNLTFSTLTVSNMSPEDSSIYLCSVDKTGNEAFFGQGTRLTVV.

The chain has TRBV7-9 and TRBJ2-5; D is ambiguous. The germline gives CDR1 SEHNR, CDR2 FQNEAQ (reference sequence). The CDR3 length is 11 residues. V shed 8 bases and J shed 2 bases, with 6 bases lying between them. The CDR3 region is CASGWQETQYF. The CDR3 region has the DNA TGTGCCAGCGGGTGGCAAGAGACCCAGTACTTC.

This chain connects TRBV3-1 (or the pseudogene TRBV3-2) to TRBJ2-7, with D perhaps matching TRBD1 or TRBD2 (5 bases each). Germline-derived CDR1 and CDR2 are LGHDT and YNNKEL (reference sequence). The CDR3 covers 15 residues. The V end lost 2 bases, the J end lost 3 bases, and 14 bases lay between the germline ends. The CDR3 protein is CASSQRDGGYYEQYV. As DNA, the CDR3 is TGTGCCAGCAGCCAACGGGACGGCGGTTACTACGAGCAGTACGTC.

This chain links TRBV5-1 with TRBJ2-6, with a tentative D call TRBD1 (5 bases). There are 15 residues in the CDR3. The ends were cut back, 0 bases at V and 5 bases at J, with 9 bases in the middle. Per germline, CDR1 SGHRS and CDR2 YFSETQ. The CDR3 loop reads CASSLAAGRANVLTF. The DNA for the CDR3 is TGCGCCAGCAGCTTGGCGGCAGGGAGGGCCAACGTCCTGACTTTC.

This clone was counted a few times. For the CDR3, the DNA is TGTGCCAGCAGTGCGCAGGGAGGTCAAACCGGGGAGCTGTTTTTT. Translating gives CASSAQGGQTGELFF. The chain carries TRBV6-4 and TRBJ2-2, with D perhaps matching TRBD2 (6 bases). The V and J ends lost 4 bases and 5 bases respectively, with 14 bases between them. Germline CDR1 is MRHNA and CDR2 is SNTAGT. The CDR3 is 15 residues long.

The chain joins TRBV7-3 to TRBJ2-2; tentatively, D is TRBD1 (6 bases). The CDR3 is 16 residues long. The V and J ends lost 3 bases and 0 bases respectively, with 11 bases between them. Germline V gene data show CDR1 as SGHTA and CDR2 as FQGTGA. CDR3 sequence reads: CASSFMGQPNTGELFF. The DNA of the CDR3 is TGTGCCAGCAGCTTTATGGGACAACCGAACACCGGGGAGCTGTTTTTT.

The CDR3 here is CAISHPPGEQYV. In DNA form, the CDR3 reads TGTGCCATCTCCCACCCTCCGGGGGAGCAGTACGTC. This sequence joins TRBV10-3 and TRBJ2-7; D may be TRBD2 (5 bases). Germline CDR1 ENHRY, CDR2 SYGVKD. Trimming shortened V by 8 bases and J by 7 bases, and 15 bases separated the two germline ends. The CDR3 has 12 amino acids.

The rearrangement links TRBV18 to TRBJ1-1, with D perhaps matching TRBD1 (6 bases). The length of the CDR3 is 16 residues. Germline CDR1 is KGHSH and CDR2 is LQKENI. The V and J ends lost 1 base and 4 bases respectively, with 16 bases between them. CDR3 residues: CASSPLPQGRVTEAFF. In nucleotides, the CDR3 is TGTGCCAGCTCACCACTGCCACAGGGACGCGTCACTGAAGCTTTCTTT.

The V call is TRBV12-3 or TRBV12-4, the J call TRBJ2-3; D remains unclear. The V gene lost 5 bases and the J gene lost 2 bases, with 5 bases spanning the gap. The CDR3 is made up of 12 amino acids. CDR3 sequence: CASSGYTDTQYF. The CDR3 DNA reads as TGTGCCAGCAGTGGTTACACAGATACGCAGTATTTT.

The J gene is TRBJ1-1, the V gene TRBV28; 7 bases line up with TRBD1. The CDR3 loop spans 15 amino acids. Trimming at V came to 2 bases and at J to 0 bases, leaving 3 bases not matched to a gene. Germline V gene data show CDR1 as MDHEN and CDR2 as SYDVKM. Here the CDR3 reads CASSLGTALNTEAFF. In DNA, the CDR3 is TGTGCCAGCAGTTTAGGGACAGCCTTGAACACTGAAGCTTTCTTT. Filled out from reference TRBV28 and TRBJ1-1, the complete variable domain reads DVKVTQSSRYLVKRTGEKVFLECVQDMDHENMFWYRQDPGLGLRLIYFSYDVKMKEKGDIPEGYSVSREKKERFSLILESASTNQTSMYLCASSLGTALNTEAFFGQGTRLTVV.

This clone has only one observation. The rearrangement joins TRBV5-6 to TRBJ1-1, with D unclear. V was clipped by 1 base and J by 3 bases, with 13 bases between them. Germline V gene sequence: CDR1 SGHDT, CDR2 YYEEEE. The CDR3 consists of 15 residues. CDR3 coding DNA: TGTGCCAGCAGCTTGAGTTCTAGGCTTTACACTGAAGCTTTCTTT. Protein sequence: CASSLSSRLYTEAFF.

V gene TRBV5-1 combines with J gene TRBJ2-5, with D perhaps being TRBD1 or TRBD2 (5 bases each). The CDR3 extends over 14 amino acids. Germline V CDR1 and CDR2: SGHRS, YFSETQ. V lost 4 bases, J lost 3 bases, and 13 bases lay in between. Here the CDR3 reads CASSVGTVEETQYF. The CDR3, as DNA: TGCGCCAGCAGCGTGGGGACGGTGGAAGAGACCCAGTACTTC.

The rearrangement links TRBV27 to TRBJ1-6, with 9 positions matching TRBD1. This CDR3 comprises 19 residues. The trim removed 1 base at V and 1 base at J, leaving 8 bases unmatched. Germline V gives CDR1 MNHEY, CDR2 SMNVEV (reference sequence). The CDR3: CASSLWGQGVLSYNSPLHF. The CDR3, as DNA: TGTGCCAGCAGTTTATGGGGACAGGGTGTGTTATCCTATAATTCACCCCTCCACTTT.